This passage covers 27 T cell receptor beta chains from one sample sequenced in a study of blood T cell repertoires in COVID-19. The method was immunoSEQ multiplex PCR; TCRdb's version includes in-frame clones alone and lacks a portion of them. Here the sample spans fewer than 400,000 clones, 80% to 90% being singletons. The sample taken for sequencing was PBMCs or T cells enriched from blood (not recorded which). The source of these receptors is a woman between 45 and 65 years old who had recovered from COVID-19.

V and J are TRBV2 and TRBJ1-6, with D possibly TRBD1 on 5 matching bases. Germline assignment: CDR1 SNHLY and CDR2 FYNNEI. Trimming shortened V by 6 bases and J by 13 bases, and 16 bases separated the two germline ends. The CDR3 is 13 amino acids. The CDR3 reads CASSSRGESPLHF. The CDR3 DNA sequence: TGTGCCAGCAGCTCACGGGGGGAGTCTCCCCTCCACTTT.

The chain has TRBV7-9 and TRBJ2-7; 8 nucleotides align to TRBD1. There are 14 residues in the CDR3. Germline lookup yields CDR1 SEHNR and CDR2 FQNEAQ (reference sequence). J gave up 0 bases and V 3 bases, and 1 base lay outside the gene matches. Here the CDR3 reads CASSFDRGSYEQYF. CDR3 DNA sequence: TGTGCCAGCAGCTTTGACAGGGGCTCCTACGAGCAGTACTTC.

This clone occurred once. This sequence joins TRBV9 and TRBJ2-1; 11 positions agree with TRBD2. Germline loops: CDR1 SGDLS, CDR2 YYNGEE. After removal of 0 bases from V and 9 bases from J, the junction contained 14 bases not matched to a gene. This CDR3 has 18 residues. The CDR3 coding sequence is TGTGCCAGCAGCGTAGCCTTCGGACTAGCGGGTATAAAGAGTGAGCAGTTCTTC. It translates to CASSVAFGLAGIKSEQFF.

In its sample, this clone was seen once. The genes are TRBV7-6 and TRBJ1-3; D uncertain. The CDR3 spans 15 residues. Trimming pared 2 bases from V and 4 bases from J, leaving 12 bases between. The germline V gene has CDR1 SGHVS and CDR2 FNYEAQ. The CDR3 loop reads CASSLSEVEGNTIYF. DNA of the CDR3: TGTGCCAGCAGCTTAAGTGAGGTGGAAGGAAACACCATATATTTT.

J is TRBJ1-2 and V is TRBV9; 9 nucleotides align to TRBD1. The CDR3 consists of 14 residues. Germline trimming cut 3 bases from V and 8 bases from J; bases unmatched to any gene: 8. Per germline, CDR1 SGDLS and CDR2 YYNGEE. The CDR3 here is CASSGTGEVEGYTF. The CDR3 DNA sequence: TGTGCCAGCAGCGGGACAGGGGAGGTCGAAGGCTACACCTTC. The full variable domain, in which reference TRBV9 and TRBJ1-2 provide the parts outside the CDR3, is DSGVTQTPKHLITATGQRVTLRCSPRSGDLSVYWYQQSLDQGLQFLIQYYNGEERAKGNILERFSAQQFPDLHSELNLSSLELGDSALYFCASSGTGEVEGYTFGSGTRLTVV.

The chain recombines TRBV11-2 with TRBJ1-2, with 7 bases matching TRBD1. CDR3 length: 15 amino acids. CDR1 SGHAT and CDR2 FQNNGV come from the germline V gene. V trimming: 5 bases; J trimming: 8 bases; junction bases outside the gene matches: 14. CDR3 nucleotides: TGTGCCAGCAGCCCAAGAGGGGGCTGGGGCAGGGGCTACACCTTC. It is translated as CASSPRGGWGRGYTF.

V and J are TRBV6-5 and TRBJ1-6; TRBD1 aligns across 8 bases. CDR1 MNHEY and CDR2 SVGAGI come from the germline V gene. V lost 4 bases, J lost 10 bases, and 6 bases stayed unmatched. The CDR3 sequence is 14 residues long. The CDR3 DNA is TGTGCCAGCAGTTCCGGACAGGGCGGGTCACCCCTCCACTTT. It encodes CASSSGQGGSPLHF.

The chain couples TRBV3-1 (or the pseudogene TRBV3-2) to TRBJ2-7; a possible D gene is TRBD1 (6 bases). CDR3 size: 17 residues. Germline V lookup: CDR1 LGHDT, CDR2 YNNKEL (reference sequence). Deletions cut 6 bases from V and 6 bases from J, with 27 bases between. The CDR3 loop reads CASSRGLQGPRVSEQYF. The DNA of the CDR3 is TGTGCCAGCAGTCGAGGGTTGCAGGGGCCCCGTGTGTCCGAGCAGTACTTC.

V gene TRBV2 combines with J gene TRBJ1-1; 8 positions match TRBD1. V gave up 6 bases and J gave up 4 bases; unmatched junction bases: 10. CDR3 length equals 15 residues. Germline-derived CDR1 and CDR2 are SNHLY and FYNNEI. The CDR3 loop reads CASRPSDRAATEAFF. CDR3 coding DNA: TGTGCCAGCAGACCGTCGGACAGGGCGGCCACTGAAGCTTTCTTT.

The chain couples TRBV5-1 to TRBJ2-5, with D hard to call. Trimming left V 0 bases short and J 4 bases short, with 7 bases between. This CDR3 is built from 13 residues. In germline, CDR1 is SGHRS, CDR2 YFSETQ. CDR3 sequence reads: CASSLAVRETQYF. In nucleotides, the CDR3 is TGCGCCAGCAGCTTGGCCGTCCGAGAGACCCAGTACTTC.

This sequence joins TRBV5-1 and TRBJ1-1; 8 positions match TRBD1. The J segment lost 5 bases and the V segment lost 6 bases, leaving 9 bases of the junction unmatched. This CDR3 comprises 14 residues. Germline loops: CDR1 SGHRS, CDR2 YFSETQ. As DNA, the CDR3 is TGCGCCAGCACCAAGGGACAGGAGGTTACTGAAGCTTTCTTT. It yields the protein CASTKGQEVTEAFF.

J is TRBJ1-6 and V is TRBV15; D unresolved. Trimming shortened V by 11 bases and J by 0 bases, and 14 bases separated the two germline ends. Per the germline V gene, CDR1 is LNHNV and CDR2 is YYDKDF (reference sequence). The CDR3 loop spans 15 amino acids. CDR3 sequence (DNA): TGTGCCGTTAGCACGGGGAGCTCCTATAATTCACCCCTCCACTTT. This gives the protein CAVSTGSSYNSPLHF.

The V gene is TRBV6-2 or TRBV6-3, the J gene TRBJ1-3, with D unresolved. This CDR3 spans 14 amino acids. The V and J ends lost 2 bases and 9 bases respectively, with 14 bases between them. The germline CDR1 and CDR2 sequences are MNHEY and SVGEGT. In nucleotides, the CDR3 is TGTGCCAGCAGTTACACCGAACCCGGAGGCACCATATATTTT. Translation gives CASSYTEPGGTIYF.

The gene calls are TRBV15 and TRBJ2-7, with D possibly TRBD2 on 5 matching bases. V was trimmed by 1 base and J by 1 base, leaving 14 bases between them. The germline CDR1 and CDR2 sequences are LNHNV and YYDKDF (reference sequence). The CDR3 sequence is 16 residues long. The CDR3 region is CATSRGLGVWSYEQYF. CDR3 DNA sequence: TGTGCCACCAGCAGAGGCCTCGGGGTCTGGTCCTACGAGCAGTACTTC.

This chain connects TRBV18 to TRBJ1-5, with D possibly being TRBD1 (6 bases). The V gene's germline CDR1 is KGHSH and CDR2 LQKENI. V dropped 6 bases and J dropped 4 bases, with 10 bases sitting between them. This CDR3 spans 13 amino acids. The CDR3 nucleotides read TGTGCCAGCTCGCCTACAGGGAATCAGCCCCAGCATTTT. The encoded protein is CASSPTGNQPQHF.

The V and J genes are TRBV7-9 and TRBJ1-5; D not resolved. Trimming removed 1 base at V and 2 bases at J, with 12 bases between. Germline V gene data show CDR1 as SEHNR and CDR2 as FQNEAQ (reference sequence). There are 16 residues in the CDR3. The CDR3 here is CASSLVNNRGNQPQHF. The CDR3 bases are TGTGCCAGCAGCTTAGTCAATAACCGGGGCAATCAGCCCCAGCATTTT.

The genes are TRBV30 and TRBJ2-7; TRBD1 agrees at 7 bases. The trim removed 3 bases at V and 2 bases at J, leaving 10 bases unmatched. Germline V CDR1 and CDR2: GTSNPN, SVGIG (reference sequence). The CDR3 loop spans 15 amino acids. CDR3: CAWSPPDRDPYEQYF. The CDR3 nucleotides read TGTGCCTGGAGCCCCCCCGACAGGGACCCCTACGAGCAGTACTTC.

V gene TRBV4-3 combines with J gene TRBJ2-6, with D uncertain. CDR3 length: 16 residues. V was trimmed by 1 base and J by 0 bases, leaving 7 bases between them. The germline V gene encodes CDR1 LGHNA and CDR2 YSLEER. Here the CDR3 reads CASSQVVSSGANVLTF. DNA of the CDR3: TGCGCCAGCAGCCAAGTTGTGAGCTCTGGGGCCAACGTCCTGACTTTC.

This sequence joins TRBV28 and TRBJ2-7; 8 bases map to TRBD1. Losses at the gene ends were 5 bases for V and 1 base for J; bases not matched to a gene: 10. This CDR3 contains 16 residues. CDR1 and CDR2 from the germline V gene are MDHEN and SYDVKM. CDR3 sequence: CASSPHSGGFSYEQYF. CDR3 DNA: TGTGCCAGCAGTCCGCACTCAGGGGGCTTTTCCTACGAGCAGTACTTC.

The V and J genes are TRBV7-2 and TRBJ2-1; a weak D match, TRBD2 (5 bases). Germline V gene sequence: CDR1 SGHTA, CDR2 FQGNSA. The CDR3 is 16 residues long. V was pared by 5 bases and J by 10 bases, with 24 bases between. CDR3 nucleotide sequence: TGTGCCAGCAGCCCAGCTCCGCTAGCTCCCATTATGGAGCAGTTCTTC. It yields the protein CASSPAPLAPIMEQFF.

This clone showed up just a few times. This chain's CDR3 is CASSLVSGYGYTF. The CDR3 bases are TGCGCCAGCAGCTTGGTATCAGGGTACGGCTACACCTTC. This chain uses TRBV5-1 with TRBJ1-2, with D tentatively TRBD1 (5 bases). V was pared by 0 bases and J by 8 bases, with 11 bases between. This CDR3 has 13 amino acids. CDR1 and CDR2 (germline): SGHRS, YFSETQ.

V is TRBV7-9 and J is TRBJ2-7; possibly TRBD1 for D (6 bases). The CDR3 extends over 13 amino acids. Germline loops: CDR1 SEHNR, CDR2 FQNEAQ (reference sequence). V was trimmed by 8 bases and J by 2 bases, leaving 13 bases between them. Here the CDR3 reads CASQPTGTYEQYF. DNA of the CDR3: TGTGCCAGCCAACCGACAGGTACCTACGAGCAGTACTTC.

This clone has only a few counts. The V and J genes are TRBV3-1 (or the pseudogene TRBV3-2) and TRBJ1-5; no clear D. The germline V gene encodes CDR1 LGHDT and CDR2 YNNKEL (reference sequence). The length of the CDR3 is 14 residues. V was pared by 2 bases and J by 7 bases, with 12 bases between. CDR3 in amino acids: CASSQSRSPQPQHF. In nucleotides, the CDR3 is TGTGCCAGCAGCCAATCTAGGTCTCCACAGCCCCAGCATTTT.

About this clone: The junction does not match germline at one end; this may be a read error. This chain links TRBV7-7 with TRBJ2-1, with a tentative D call TRBD2 (7 bases). The CDR3 is made up of 15 amino acids. In germline, CDR1 is SSHAT, CDR2 FNYEAQ (reference sequence). In DNA form, the CDR3 reads TGTGCTAGCAGCGATGGGGGGGCCTCCTACAATGAGCAGTTCTTC. It is translated as CASSDGGASYNEQFF.

The rearrangement joins TRBV12-3 or TRBV12-4 to TRBJ2-5; TRBD1 might be the D (6 bases). There are 13 residues in the CDR3. Trimming pared 4 bases from V and 5 bases from J, leaving 11 bases between. In DNA form, the CDR3 reads TGTGCCAGCAGTTCGACAGGTGGGGAGACCCAGTACTTC. Translating it yields CASSSTGGETQYF.

V is TRBV2 and J is TRBJ2-1; possible D gene TRBD2, 5 bases. Trimming pared 4 bases from V and 6 bases from J, leaving 13 bases between. This CDR3 contains 14 residues. CDR1 and CDR2 from the germline V gene are SNHLY and FYNNEI. The CDR3, as DNA: TGTGCCAGCAGTGTCCGCCGGGAACCCAATGAGCAGTTCTTC. It translates to CASSVRREPNEQFF.

The CDR3 nucleotides read TGCAGCGTTGGGGCCGCCGTTTACACCTTC. This codes for CSVGAAVYTF. This rearrangement joins TRBV29-1 to TRBJ1-2, with unresolved D. The CDR3 runs to 10 residues. CDR1 is SQVTM and CDR2 is ANQGSEA in the germline V gene. The ends were cut back, 4 bases at V and 11 bases at J, with 11 bases in the middle.